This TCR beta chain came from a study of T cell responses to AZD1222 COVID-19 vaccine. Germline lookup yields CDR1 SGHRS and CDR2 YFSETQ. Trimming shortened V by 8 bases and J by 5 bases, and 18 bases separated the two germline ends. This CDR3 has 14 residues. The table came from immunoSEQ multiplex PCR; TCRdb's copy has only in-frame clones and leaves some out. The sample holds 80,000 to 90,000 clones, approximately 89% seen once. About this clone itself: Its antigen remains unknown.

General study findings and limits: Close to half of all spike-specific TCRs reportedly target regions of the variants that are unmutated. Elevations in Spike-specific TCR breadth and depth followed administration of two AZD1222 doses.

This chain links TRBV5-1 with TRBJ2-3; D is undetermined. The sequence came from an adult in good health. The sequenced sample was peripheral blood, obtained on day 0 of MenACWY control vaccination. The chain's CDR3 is CASSPLAVGDTQYF. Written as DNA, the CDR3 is TGCGCCAGTAGCCCCCTGGCCGTAGGAGATACGCAGTATTTT.